The 10 T cell receptor beta chains below come from one sample, sequenced in a study of cytomegalovirus exposure and HLA in healthy donors. TCRdb's table, derived via immunoSEQ multiplex PCR, lists solely in-frame clones and lacks some. The sample lists around 90,000 clones, approximately 81% occurring once. The source material was PBMCs. These receptors were taken from a woman younger than 30 in good health and CMV-seropositive.

The chain combines TRBV11-3 with TRBJ2-2; possibly TRBD2 for D (7 bases). Per germline, CDR1 SGHNT and CDR2 YENEEA. V was trimmed by 6 bases and J by 5 bases, leaving 16 bases between them. The CDR3 runs to 15 residues. The CDR3 bases are TGTGCCAGCAGTCCGGAGGGGGGGATAACCGGGGAGCTGTTTTTT. It translates to CASSPEGGITGELFF.

This clone was seen a few times. The chain couples TRBV9 to TRBJ2-3; 7 bases fit TRBD2. CDR3 length: 12 residues. Trimming at V came to 7 bases and at J to 6 bases, leaving 5 bases not matched to a gene. The germline V gene has CDR1 SGDLS and CDR2 YYNGEE. CDR3: CASAGVADTQYF. The CDR3 coding sequence is TGTGCCAGCGCGGGGGTAGCTGATACGCAGTATTTT.

The V call is TRBV5-4, the J call TRBJ1-4; no clear D. CDR1 is SGHNT, CDR2 YYREEE, per germline (reference sequence). V was clipped by 2 bases and J by 8 bases, with 10 bases between them. The CDR3 length is 13 residues. CDR3 loop: CASSLNTEEKLFF. The CDR3 DNA reads TGTGCCAGCAGCTTAAACACAGAGGAAAAACTGTTTTTT. Supplemented by reference TRBV5-4 and TRBJ1-4, the full variable domain reads ETGVTQSPTHLIKTRGQQVTLRCSSQSGHNTVSWYQQALGQGPQFIFQYYREEENGRGNFPPRFSGLQFPNYSSELNVNALELDDSALYLCASSLNTEEKLFFGSGTQLSVL.

The gene calls are TRBV7-2 and TRBJ2-7; 10 nucleotides line up with TRBD2. Germline CDR1 is SGHTA and CDR2 is FQGNSA. The CDR3 runs 14 residues. The J segment lost 2 bases and the V segment lost 5 bases, leaving 3 bases of the junction unmatched. The CDR3 DNA is TGTGCCAGCAGCCGTAGCGGGGGGCCCTACGAGCAGTACTTC. Protein product: CASSRSGGPYEQYF. The full variable domain, its missing parts supplied by reference TRBV7-2 and TRBJ2-7, is GAGVSQSPSNKVTEKGKDVELRCDPISGHTALYWYRQSLGQGLEFLIYFQGNSAPDKSGLPSDRFSAERTGGSVSTLTIQRTQQEDSAVYLCASSRSGGPYEQYFGPGTRLTVT.

This clone has only one observation. The chain has TRBV28 and TRBJ1-2; the match to TRBD1 covers 9 bases. J gave up 7 bases and V 2 bases, and 5 bases lay outside the gene matches. This CDR3 spans 14 amino acids. Germline CDR1 is MDHEN and CDR2 is SYDVKM. The DNA for the CDR3 is TGTGCCAGCAGTTTAGGGGACAGGGAGCTTGGCTACACCTTC. Its translation: CASSLGDRELGYTF.

This clone showed up just once. V and J are TRBV6-1 and TRBJ1-6, with 8 bases lining up with TRBD1. The trim removed 6 bases at V and 2 bases at J, leaving 3 bases unmatched. Per the germline V gene, CDR1 is MNHNS and CDR2 is SASEGT. The CDR3 runs 15 residues. The CDR3 reads CASSQQGAYNSPLHF. In DNA form, the CDR3 reads TGTGCCAGCAGCCAACAGGGGGCCTATAATTCACCCCTCCACTTT.

V usage is TRBV5-8 and J usage is TRBJ2-5; 11 bases are a match to TRBD1. CDR1 is SGHTS, CDR2 YDEGEE, per germline. CDR3 length: 16 residues. Germline trimming cut 0 bases from V and 2 bases from J; bases unmatched to any gene: 3. CDR3 sequence: CASSLVGDRGQETQYF. The CDR3 DNA follows: TGTGCCAGCAGCTTGGTTGGGGACAGGGGGCAAGAGACCCAGTACTTC.

The rearrangement links TRBV18 to TRBJ1-1; D unresolved. Germline V gene data show CDR1 as KGHSH and CDR2 as LQKENI. CDR3 length: 13 residues. V was cut by 4 bases and J by 1 base, with 7 bases left in between. CDR3 nucleotides: TGTGCCAGCTCACGAACAGAGAACACTGAAGCTTTCTTT. This encodes CASSRTENTEAFF. Based on the CDR3 plus reference TRBV18 and TRBJ1-1, the full variable domain is NAGVMQNPRHLVRRRGQEARLRCSPMKGHSHVYWYRQLPEEGLKFMVYLQKENIIDESGMPKERFSAEFPKEGPSILRIQQVVRGDSAAYFCASSRTENTEAFFGQGTRLTVV.

A few counts support this clone. The V call is TRBV9, the J call TRBJ2-1; tentative D call: TRBD2 (6 bases). The CDR3 is 15 amino acids. Germline V gives CDR1 SGDLS, CDR2 YYNGEE. Trimming cost V 0 bases and J 1 base, with 8 bases left between them. The CDR3 reads CASSVARGSYNEQFF. CDR3 in DNA: TGTGCCAGCAGCGTAGCGCGGGGTTCCTACAATGAGCAGTTCTTC. Full variable domain (outside the CDR3, taken from reference TRBV9 and TRBJ2-1): DSGVTQTPKHLITATGQRVTLRCSPRSGDLSVYWYQQSLDQGLQFLIQYYNGEERAKGNILERFSAQQFPDLHSELNLSSLELGDSALYFCASSVARGSYNEQFFGPGTRLTVL.

This clone was seen a few times. V and J are TRBV30 and TRBJ1-6; D is unclear. Per germline, CDR1 GTSNPN and CDR2 SVGIG (reference sequence). The germline V and J ends were trimmed by 0 bases and 2 bases, with 11 bases remaining between them. The CDR3 is 16 residues long. This CDR3 reads CAWSVRRGTYNSPLHF. The CDR3 DNA follows: TGTGCCTGGAGTGTACGGCGGGGTACCTATAATTCACCCCTCCACTTT. The variable domain in full, completed from reference TRBV30 and TRBJ1-6, reads SQTIHQWPATLVQPVGSPLSLECTVEGTSNPNLYWYRQAAGRGLQLLFYSVGIGQISSEVPQNLSASRPQDRQFILSSKKLLLSDSGFYLCAWSVRRGTYNSPLHFGNGTRLTVT.